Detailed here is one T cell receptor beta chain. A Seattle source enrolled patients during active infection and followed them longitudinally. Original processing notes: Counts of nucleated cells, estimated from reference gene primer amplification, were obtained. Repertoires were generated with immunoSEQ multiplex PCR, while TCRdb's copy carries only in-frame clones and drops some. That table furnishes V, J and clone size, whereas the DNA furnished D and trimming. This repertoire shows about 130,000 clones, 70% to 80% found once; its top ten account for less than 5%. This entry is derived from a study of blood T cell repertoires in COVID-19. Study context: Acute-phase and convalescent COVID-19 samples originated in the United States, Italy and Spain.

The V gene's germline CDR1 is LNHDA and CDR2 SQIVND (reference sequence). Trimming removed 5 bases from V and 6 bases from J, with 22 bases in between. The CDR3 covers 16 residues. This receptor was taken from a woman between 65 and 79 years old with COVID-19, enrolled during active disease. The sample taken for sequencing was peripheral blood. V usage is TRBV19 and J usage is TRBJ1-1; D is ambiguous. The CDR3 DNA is TGTGCCAGTAGTCCCCGCGGTACTCGGTCTTTCCCTGAAGCTTTCTTT. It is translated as CASSPRGTRSFPEAFF.